This T cell receptor beta chain originates from a study of cytomegalovirus exposure and HLA in healthy donors. A multiplex PCR was run with 60 Vbeta primers and 13 Jbeta primers. TCRdb's table, derived via immunoSEQ multiplex PCR, lists solely in-frame clones and lacks some. The sample has 160,000 or so clones; around 84% are singletons. Study results and limitations: A later analysis appeared to link common viral pathogens to several of the most significant clusters. Upon later analysis, TCR association rates were observed to vary by HLA locus, being highest for DRB1 and lowest for HLA-C.

With respect to this clone: Its antigen is undetermined.

This sequence originates from a woman between 18 and 30 years old in good health and CMV-seronegative. The sequenced sample consisted of PBMCs.

CDR3 bases: TGTGCCAGCAGTCACTCCTACGAGCAGTACTTC. Translation: CASSHSYEQYF. This chain joins TRBV28 and TRBJ2-5, with D unclear. The DNA end lines up better with TRBJ2-7; the J call may be wrong. The CDR3 consists of 11 residues. CDR1 and CDR2 from the germline V gene are MDHEN and SYDVKM.